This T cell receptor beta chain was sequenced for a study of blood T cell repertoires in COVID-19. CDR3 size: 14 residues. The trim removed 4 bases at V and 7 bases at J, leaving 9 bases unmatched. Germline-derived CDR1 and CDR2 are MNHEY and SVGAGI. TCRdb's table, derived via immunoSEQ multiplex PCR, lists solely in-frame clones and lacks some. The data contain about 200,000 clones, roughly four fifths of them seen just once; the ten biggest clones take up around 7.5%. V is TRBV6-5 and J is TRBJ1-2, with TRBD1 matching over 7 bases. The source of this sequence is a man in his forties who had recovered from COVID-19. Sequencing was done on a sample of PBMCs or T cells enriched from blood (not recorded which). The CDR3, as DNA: TGTGCCAGCAGTTCATTACAGGGGATGGGTGGCTACACCTTC. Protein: CASSSLQGMGGYTF.